This TCR beta chain originates from a study of blood T cell repertoires in COVID-19. Study details: From the United States, Italy and Spain came samples of acute and convalescent COVID-19. From T cells, B-cell-depleted T cells, or PBMCs came the material, which was cDNA or gDNA.

The ends were cut back, 4 bases at V and 1 base at J, with 11 bases in the middle. The CDR3 runs 14 residues. Per germline, CDR1 SGDLS and CDR2 YYNGEE. Clones were sequenced by immunoSEQ multiplex PCR, and TCRdb holds only the in-frame ones, with some missing. The sample gives about 300,000 clones, approximately 83% of which show up once; roughly 2.3% is in the top ten. This chain links TRBV9 with TRBJ1-1; possible D gene TRBD1, 5 bases. The TCR comes from a young man who had recovered from COVID-19. The sample taken for sequencing was PBMCs or T cells enriched from blood (not recorded which). CDR3 coding DNA: TGTGCCAGCAGCCAGGCCGGACAGAACACTGAAGCTTTCTTT. Translated: CASSQAGQNTEAFF.